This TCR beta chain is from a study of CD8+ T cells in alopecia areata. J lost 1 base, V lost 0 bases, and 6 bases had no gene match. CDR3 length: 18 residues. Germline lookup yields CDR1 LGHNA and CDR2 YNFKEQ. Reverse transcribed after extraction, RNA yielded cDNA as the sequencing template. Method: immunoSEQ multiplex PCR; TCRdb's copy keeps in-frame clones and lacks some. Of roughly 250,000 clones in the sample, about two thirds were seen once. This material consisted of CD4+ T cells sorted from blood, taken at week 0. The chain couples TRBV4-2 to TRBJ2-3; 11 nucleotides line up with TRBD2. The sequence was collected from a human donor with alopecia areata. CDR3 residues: CASSQEEGGLAGTDTQYF. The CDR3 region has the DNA TGTGCCAGCAGCCAAGAAGAGGGGGGACTAGCGGGCACAGATACGCAGTATTTT.